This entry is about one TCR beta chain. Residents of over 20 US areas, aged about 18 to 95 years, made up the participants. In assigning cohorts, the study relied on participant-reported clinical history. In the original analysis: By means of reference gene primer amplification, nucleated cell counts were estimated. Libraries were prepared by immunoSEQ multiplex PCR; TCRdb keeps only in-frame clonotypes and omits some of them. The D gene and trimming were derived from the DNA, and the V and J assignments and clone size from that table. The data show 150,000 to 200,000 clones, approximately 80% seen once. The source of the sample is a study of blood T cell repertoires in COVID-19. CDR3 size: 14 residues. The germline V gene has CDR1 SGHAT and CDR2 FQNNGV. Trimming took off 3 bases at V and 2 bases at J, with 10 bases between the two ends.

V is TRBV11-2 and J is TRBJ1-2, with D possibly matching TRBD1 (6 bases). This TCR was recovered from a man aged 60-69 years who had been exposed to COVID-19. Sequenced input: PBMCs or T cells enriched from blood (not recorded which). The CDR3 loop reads CASSFLGQNYGYTF. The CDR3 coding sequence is TGTGCCAGCAGCTTTCTCGGACAGAACTATGGCTACACCTTC.